This TCR beta chain was observed in a study of T cell responses to AZD1222 COVID-19 vaccine. Study-wide context: The analysis combined second doses at about 4 or about 12 weeks.

The germline V gene encodes CDR1 SGHTA and CDR2 FQGNSA. V was shortened by 5 bases and J by 1 base, with 17 bases between the two germline ends. This CDR3 is built from 16 residues. Only in-frame clones appear in the TCRdb table, and some are missing; sequencing was by immunoSEQ multiplex PCR. The table has 130,000 to 150,000 clones, around 89% seen once. Findings and caveats of the study: Vaccination with two AZD1222 doses was followed by a rise in Spike-specific TCR breadth and depth. There were mostly white British donors and more females than males, and clonal diversity was possibly underestimated. At baseline, just a handful of AZD1222 recipients tested seropositive.

Of note for this clone: Its cognate antigen is unknown.

The specimen comprised peripheral blood, sampled on day 0 of AZD1222 vaccination. The source of this sequence is an adult in good health. The rearrangement links TRBV7-2 to TRBJ1-1; perhaps TRBD1 as D (6 bases). The CDR3: CASSEGGPGWNTEAFF. CDR3 DNA: TGTGCCAGCAGCGAAGGGGGGCCTGGTTGGAACACTGAAGCTTTCTTT.